Listed below are T cell receptor beta chains from one sample, sequenced in a study of high-grade serous ovarian cancer treatment subgroups. Measured with immunoSEQ multiplex PCR; TCRdb has only the in-frame clones, and not every one. This table holds some 2,800 clones, roughly four fifths found once. Sequenced sample: tumor tissue. The receptors originated from a human donor with high-grade serous ovarian cancer. Each CDR3 is given with its conserved first and last residue. The D gene is left open where the match is weak. Clone sizes are given selectively: once, few, many, or a class where the clone is expanded.

abundance: NA
d_gene: TRBD1
j_gene: TRBJ1-5
v_gene: TRBV30
CDR3nt: TGTGCCTGGAGTCACCCGGACAGGGGGTATCAGCCCCAGCATTTT
CDR3aa: CAWSHPDRGYQPQHF

abundance: NA
d_gene: TRBD1
j_gene: TRBJ2-7
v_gene: TRBV6-5
CDR3nt: TGTGCCAGCAGTCTCCAGGGGGCCTCCTACGAGCAGTACTTC
CDR3aa: CASSLQGASYEQYF

abundance: NA
d_gene: TRBD1
j_gene: TRBJ1-5
v_gene: TRBV6-1
CDR3nt: TGTGCCAGCAGTGATATGGGACAGGGCAATCAGCCCCAGCATTTT
CDR3aa: CASSDMGQGNQPQHF

abundance: NA
d_gene: TRBD1
j_gene: TRBJ2-1
v_gene: TRBV18
CDR3nt: TGTGCCAGCTCACCTGGACAGGGGGACATCAATGAGCAGTTCTTC
CDR3aa: CASSPGQGDINEQFF

abundance: NA
d_gene: NA
j_gene: TRBJ1-2
v_gene: TRBV29-1
CDR3nt: TGCAGCGTTGAATCACCGGAGGGCTATGGCTACACCTTC
CDR3aa: CSVESPEGYGYTF

abundance: few
d_gene: TRBD1
j_gene: TRBJ1-2
v_gene: TRBV6-6
CDR3nt: TGTGCCAGCAGTCCCCCGGGACAGGGAAACTATGGCTACACCTTC
CDR3aa: CASSPPGQGNYGYTF

abundance: once
d_gene: NA
j_gene: TRBJ1-2
v_gene: TRBV14
CDR3nt: TGTGCCAGCAGCCAAGGAGAAAATGGCTACACCTTC
CDR3aa: CASSQGENGYTF

abundance: few
d_gene: NA
j_gene: TRBJ2-2
v_gene: TRBV25-1
CDR3nt: TGTGCCAGCAGTGATAGGGGCCTCCGAACCGGGGAGCTGTTTTTT
CDR3aa: CASSDRGLRTGELFF

abundance: NA
d_gene: NA
j_gene: TRBJ2-7
v_gene: TRBV30
CDR3nt: TGTGCCTGGAGTGGGTACGCAGGGACTTTCTCCTACGAGCAGTACTTC
CDR3aa: CAWSGYAGTFSYEQYF

abundance: once
d_gene: TRBD1
j_gene: TRBJ2-5
v_gene: TRBV29-1
CDR3nt: TGCAGCGTTGGCGACAGGGTCGATCAAGAGACCCAGTACTTC
CDR3aa: CSVGDRVDQETQYF

abundance: few
d_gene: TRBD1
j_gene: TRBJ2-2
v_gene: TRBV2
CDR3nt: TGTGCCAGCAGTTCGGGACAGCAGGCCCCCGGGGAGCTGTTTTTT
CDR3aa: CASSSGQQAPGELFF

abundance: NA
d_gene: NA
j_gene: TRBJ2-7
v_gene: TRBV30
CDR3nt: TGTGCCTGGAGCGCTTGGGACTACGAGCAGTACTTC
CDR3aa: CAWSAWDYEQYF

abundance: NA
d_gene: NA
j_gene: TRBJ2-7
v_gene: TRBV5-1
CDR3nt: TGCGCCAGCAGCTCGCCGGGGGCCTACGAGCAGTACTTC
CDR3aa: CASSSPGAYEQYF

abundance: NA
d_gene: NA
j_gene: TRBJ2-1
v_gene: TRBV11-2
CDR3nt: TGTGCCAGCAGCTTGGCCGGGTTCAATGAGCAGTTCTTC
CDR3aa: CASSLAGFNEQFF

abundance: once
d_gene: NA
j_gene: TRBJ1-2
v_gene: TRBV28
CDR3nt: TGTGCCAGCAGTTTGCCAGGGACCCCCAACTATGGCTACACCTTC
CDR3aa: CASSLPGTPNYGYTF

abundance: once
d_gene: TRBD2
j_gene: TRBJ2-1
v_gene: TRBV5-8
CDR3nt: TGTGCCAGCAGCTTTACTAGCGGGGGAGCCTACAATGAGCAGTTCTTC
CDR3aa: CASSFTSGGAYNEQFF

abundance: NA
d_gene: NA
j_gene: TRBJ1-6
v_gene: TRBV30
CDR3nt: TGTGCCTGGAGTGGAAAGGGCCACCATTCACCCCTCCACTTT
CDR3aa: CAWSGKGHHSPLHF

abundance: NA
d_gene: NA
j_gene: TRBJ1-1
v_gene: TRBV28
CDR3nt: TGTGCCAGCAGTCCCCCCGGGAACCCGAACGGTGAAGCTTTCTTT
CDR3aa: CASSPPGNPNGEAFF

abundance: NA
d_gene: TRBD1
j_gene: TRBJ1-3
v_gene: TRBV27
CDR3nt: TGTGCCAGCCCCGGACAGGGAATAAACACCATATATTTT
CDR3aa: CASPGQGINTIYF

abundance: NA
d_gene: NA
j_gene: TRBJ2-3
v_gene: TRBV6-5
CDR3nt: TGTGCCAGCAGTGCGGGGTGGGCCCCTCTTGATACGCAGTATTTT
CDR3aa: CASSAGWAPLDTQYF

abundance: few
d_gene: NA
j_gene: TRBJ1-1
v_gene: TRBV7-9
CDR3nt: TGTGCCAGCAGCTTTGTTAGCTTGAACACTGAAGCTTTCTTT
CDR3aa: CASSFVSLNTEAFF

abundance: few
d_gene: NA
j_gene: TRBJ1-1
v_gene: TRBV5-1
CDR3nt: TGCGCCAGCAGCTTGCAGGGGAAAGGTCTTGAAGCTTTCTTT
CDR3aa: CASSLQGKGLEAFF

abundance: NA
d_gene: NA
j_gene: TRBJ2-5
v_gene: TRBV18
CDR3nt: TGTGCCAGCTCACCCCGGTACCAAGAGACCCAGTACTTC
CDR3aa: CASSPRYQETQYF

abundance: NA
d_gene: NA
j_gene: TRBJ1-5
v_gene: TRBV10-3
CDR3nt: TGTGCCATCAGTGACTCCCAGGGTAGTCAGCCCCAGCATTTT
CDR3aa: CAISDSQGSQPQHF

abundance: NA
d_gene: NA
j_gene: TRBJ1-4
v_gene: TRBV6-1
CDR3nt: TGTGCCAGCAGTGCGACAGTTTCCTATGAAAAACTGTTTTTT
CDR3aa: CASSATVSYEKLFF

abundance: NA
d_gene: TRBD1
j_gene: TRBJ1-2
v_gene: TRBV5-1
CDR3nt: TGCGCCAGCAGCCCAGGGGGACCTAACTATGGCTACACCTTC
CDR3aa: CASSPGGPNYGYTF

abundance: few
d_gene: TRBD1
j_gene: TRBJ1-2
v_gene: TRBV7-2
CDR3nt: TGTGCCAGCAGCTTCTCCACAGGGGGCGCCATGCGGACGATCGGCTACACCTTC
CDR3aa: CASSFSTGGAMRTIGYTF

abundance: once
d_gene: TRBD1
j_gene: TRBJ1-1
v_gene: TRBV11-2
CDR3nt: TGTGCCAGCAGCTTTATGGGACAGGCGAACACTGAAGCTTTCTTT
CDR3aa: CASSFMGQANTEAFF

abundance: NA
d_gene: NA
j_gene: TRBJ2-3
v_gene: TRBV10-3
CDR3nt: TGTGCCATCAGTGACCAAACAGATACGCAGTATTTT
CDR3aa: CAISDQTDTQYF

abundance: NA
d_gene: NA
j_gene: TRBJ2-6
v_gene: TRBV14
CDR3nt: TGTGCCAGCAGCCACCTAGCGCTCCCGCGCGTCCTGACTTTC
CDR3aa: CASSHLALPRVLTF

abundance: NA
d_gene: NA
j_gene: TRBJ2-6
v_gene: TRBV7-9
CDR3nt: TGTGCCAGCAGCCCTCCACCGATGGGGGGCATATCTGGGGCCAACGTCCTGACTTTC
CDR3aa: CASSPPPMGGISGANVLTF

abundance: NA
d_gene: NA
j_gene: TRBJ2-3
v_gene: TRBV4-1
CDR3nt: TGCGCCAGCAGCCAAGATCGATACAGGGGCACAGATACGCAGTATTTT
CDR3aa: CASSQDRYRGTDTQYF

abundance: NA
d_gene: NA
j_gene: TRBJ2-7
v_gene: TRBV28
CDR3nt: TGTGCCAGCAGCCCCCCCGGACGTCCTACCTACGAGCAGTACTTC
CDR3aa: CASSPPGRPTYEQYF

abundance: NA
d_gene: TRBD1
j_gene: TRBJ1-2
v_gene: TRBV6-5
CDR3nt: TGTGCCAGCAGTTACGGGGCAGGGGGAACCTATGGCTACACCTTC
CDR3aa: CASSYGAGGTYGYTF

abundance: NA
d_gene: NA
j_gene: TRBJ1-2
v_gene: TRBV5-1
CDR3nt: TGCGCCAGCAGCTTGGATCTCGCGGGTGGCTACACCTTC
CDR3aa: CASSLDLAGGYTF

abundance: NA
d_gene: TRBD2
j_gene: TRBJ2-1
v_gene: TRBV9
CDR3nt: TGTGCCAGCAGCGCCCGACTAGCGGGATTCAATGAGCAGTTCTTC
CDR3aa: CASSARLAGFNEQFF

abundance: few
d_gene: TRBD1
j_gene: TRBJ1-1
v_gene: TRBV28
CDR3nt: TGTGCCAGCAGTTACAGGGGGCGGAACACTGAAGCTTTCTTT
CDR3aa: CASSYRGRNTEAFF

abundance: NA
d_gene: NA
j_gene: TRBJ1-1
v_gene: TRBV30
CDR3nt: TGTGCCTGGAGTCCCGGGGTCCAAAACACTGAAGCTTTCTTT
CDR3aa: CAWSPGVQNTEAFF

abundance: NA
d_gene: TRBD2
j_gene: TRBJ2-1
v_gene: TRBV10-3
CDR3nt: TGTGCCATCAGTGGTTCAGCGGGGGGCTCCAATGAGCAGTTCTTC
CDR3aa: CAISGSAGGSNEQFF

abundance: NA
d_gene: TRBD1
j_gene: TRBJ2-7
v_gene: TRBV28
CDR3nt: TGTGCCAGCGGCAGGGGGAAGGAGCAGTACTTC
CDR3aa: CASGRGKEQYF

abundance: NA
d_gene: NA
j_gene: TRBJ2-1
v_gene: TRBV21-1
CDR3nt: TGTGCCAGCAGCAGCGCGGACCTCCCTCGGGATGAGCAGTTCTTC
CDR3aa: CASSSADLPRDEQFF

abundance: NA
d_gene: NA
j_gene: TRBJ2-7
v_gene: TRBV28
CDR3nt: TGTGCCAGCAGTTTGTCCGGACGCCCGAGCCTCGAGCAGTACTTC
CDR3aa: CASSLSGRPSLEQYF

abundance: NA
d_gene: TRBD2
j_gene: TRBJ2-7
v_gene: TRBV5-6
CDR3nt: TGTGCCAGCAGCATTAGCGGGGGCCTACGAAGGGAGCAGTACTTC
CDR3aa: CASSISGGLRREQYF

abundance: once
d_gene: NA
j_gene: TRBJ1-3
v_gene: TRBV30
CDR3nt: TGTGCCTGGAGCGCGGGGTTATCTGGAAACACCATATATTTT
CDR3aa: CAWSAGLSGNTIYF

abundance: NA
d_gene: NA
j_gene: TRBJ2-1
v_gene: TRBV30
CDR3nt: TGTGCCTGGAGTGATACTAGCCAGCCTAACAATGAGCAGTTCTTC
CDR3aa: CAWSDTSQPNNEQFF

abundance: NA
d_gene: NA
j_gene: TRBJ2-2
v_gene: TRBV19
CDR3nt: TGTGCCAGTAGTATTAAGTTGTTTTCGGGGAGGACCGGGGAGCTGTTTTTT
CDR3aa: CASSIKLFSGRTGELFF

abundance: NA
d_gene: NA
j_gene: TRBJ2-3
v_gene: TRBV28
CDR3nt: TGTGCCAGCAGTTTACCCCAAAGCCCTTCGGATACGCAGTATTTT
CDR3aa: CASSLPQSPSDTQYF

abundance: NA
d_gene: TRBD1
j_gene: TRBJ2-1
v_gene: TRBV2
CDR3nt: TGTGCCAGCAGTGAAGAGGTGCCGGGACAGGGGGCGCTGGATGAGCAGTTCTTC
CDR3aa: CASSEEVPGQGALDEQFF

abundance: NA
d_gene: NA
j_gene: TRBJ1-6
v_gene: TRBV7-9
CDR3nt: TGTGCCAGCAGCTTAGAACAGTATAATTCACCCCTCCACTTT
CDR3aa: CASSLEQYNSPLHF

abundance: NA
d_gene: TRBD2
j_gene: TRBJ2-7
v_gene: TRBV29-1
CDR3nt: TGCAGCGTGGCTGTTCCTAGCGGAGGATCGTCGGAGCAGTACTTC
CDR3aa: CSVAVPSGGSSEQYF

abundance: NA
d_gene: NA
j_gene: TRBJ2-7
v_gene: TRBV19
CDR3nt: TGTGCCAGTAGTATCGGTCTGGGCTCCTACGAGCAGTACTTC
CDR3aa: CASSIGLGSYEQYF

abundance: NA
d_gene: TRBD2
j_gene: TRBJ2-5
v_gene: TRBV29-1
CDR3nt: TGCAGCGTGACCGGGGCACCGGGGACTAGCTTGGAGACCCAGTACTTC
CDR3aa: CSVTGAPGTSLETQYF

abundance: NA
d_gene: NA
j_gene: TRBJ1-2
v_gene: TRBV5-1
CDR3nt: TGCGCCAGCAGCGAGACCAGGGGTATCGATCGGAGCTACACCTTC
CDR3aa: CASSETRGIDRSYTF

abundance: NA
d_gene: NA
j_gene: TRBJ1-3
v_gene: TRBV2
CDR3nt: TGTGCCAGCAGTACCGACTCATCCTCTGGAAACACCATATATTTT
CDR3aa: CASSTDSSSGNTIYF

abundance: once
d_gene: TRBD2
j_gene: TRBJ2-5
v_gene: TRBV28
CDR3nt: TGTGCCATCTCTCCGGGGGGGAGTCCCCAGGAGACCCAGTACTTC
CDR3aa: CAISPGGSPQETQYF

abundance: NA
d_gene: TRBD2
j_gene: TRBJ2-7
v_gene: TRBV28
CDR3nt: TGTGCCAGCAGTTTATCCGGGAGGCCCCCCTACGAGCAGTACTTC
CDR3aa: CASSLSGRPPYEQYF

abundance: NA
d_gene: NA
j_gene: TRBJ2-3
v_gene: TRBV28
CDR3nt: TGTGCCAGCAGTTTACCCGGGACTCCCATAGATACGCAGTATTTT
CDR3aa: CASSLPGTPIDTQYF

abundance: once
d_gene: NA
j_gene: TRBJ1-2
v_gene: TRBV15
CDR3nt: TGTGCCACCAGCGAGCCGCCTAACTATGGCTACACCTTC
CDR3aa: CATSEPPNYGYTF